The 28 T cell receptor beta chains listed next were all sequenced from one sample in a study of T cell repertoires in cytomegalovirus infection. TCRdb re-analysed the reads in MiXCR, keeping a single row per CDR3 protein. The profile covers around 300,000 distinct CDR3 sequences, with more than 20% appearing a single time and approximately 15% taken by the ten largest. The sample taken for sequencing was PBMCs. All receptors derive from a human donor in good health (CMV status not recorded). Some clones in this sample may be carry-over from other donors' samples.

This chain connects TRBV18 to TRBJ2-7; 8 bases align to TRBD2. V dropped 3 bases and J dropped 0; count of bases not matched to a gene: 4. Germline CDR1 is KGHSH and CDR2 is LQKENI. The CDR3 extends over 15 amino acids. The CDR3 DNA sequence: TGTGCCAGCTCACCTGAGAGCGGGAGCTCCTACGAGCAGTACTTC. Translated: CASSPESGSSYEQYF.

The V and J genes are TRBV11-2 and TRBJ1-6; no reliable D call. V was trimmed by 5 bases and J by 10 bases, leaving 12 bases between them. This CDR3 has 13 residues. Germline CDR1 reads SGHAT; CDR2 reads FQNNGV. CDR3 bases: TGTGCCAGCAGCCCATCGGGTGGATCACCCCTCCACTTT. Translating it yields CASSPSGGSPLHF.

The rearrangement uses TRBV6-2 or TRBV6-3 and TRBJ1-5; D call uncertain. The V and J ends lost 6 bases and 4 bases respectively, with 16 bases between them. CDR1 is MNHEY, CDR2 SVGEGT, per germline. The CDR3 runs 15 residues. The CDR3 bases are TGTGCCAGCAGGGAAGGACGGATTCTAAATCAGCCCCAGCATTTT. This encodes CASREGRILNQPQHF.

This clonotype was observed at least ten times. The chain carries TRBV28 and TRBJ2-7, with 10 bases lining up with TRBD1. This CDR3 is 17 amino acids long. From germline, CDR1 is MDHEN and CDR2 SYDVKM. The ends lost 1 base at V and 3 bases at J; junction bases unmatched: 9. CDR3 loop: CASSLSVRGTGDYEQYF. CDR3 sequence (DNA): TGTGCCAGCAGTTTATCAGTTCGGGGGACAGGGGACTACGAGCAGTACTTC.

This clonotype has at least ten counts. The CDR3: CASSLVLSNSPLHF. The CDR3 region has the DNA TGTGCCAGCAGCTTAGTCTTGTCGAATTCACCCCTCCACTTT. This chain uses TRBV7-2 with TRBJ1-6; D is unclear. The CDR3 has 14 residues. Looked up from germline, CDR1 is SGHTA and CDR2 is FQGNSA. V lost 1 base, J lost 7 bases, and 8 bases lay in between.

This clonotype was detected only a few times. The chain joins TRBV9 to TRBJ2-1, with a weak D call TRBD2 (5 bases). Trimming took 3 bases from V and 7 from J, leaving 17 bases between them. CDR3 length: 15 residues. The germline gives CDR1 SGDLS, CDR2 YYNGEE. The CDR3 protein is CASSAHGLAPNEQFF. Here the CDR3 DNA reads TGTGCCAGCAGCGCCCACGGTCTAGCACCAAATGAGCAGTTCTTC.

This clonotype has a count of ten or more. The CDR3 DNA reads as TGTGCCACCAGTGATTCAGGGACAGGGGAATCTTTTGAAAAACTGTTTTTT. It is translated as CATSDSGTGESFEKLFF. The V call is TRBV24-1, the J call TRBJ1-4; 10 bases are a match to TRBD1. J lost 7 bases, V lost 2 bases, and 9 bases had no gene match. Germline CDR1 reads KGHDR; CDR2 reads SFDVKD. The CDR3 consists of 17 residues.

The genes are TRBV20-1 and TRBJ2-1, with TRBD2 matching 7 bases. The J segment lost 5 bases and the V segment lost 1 base, leaving 5 bases of the junction unmatched. Germline CDR1 is DFQATT and CDR2 is SNEGSKA (reference sequence). The CDR3 spans 14 residues. The CDR3 is CSARVPSGNNEQFF. CDR3 nucleotides: TGCAGTGCTAGAGTGCCTAGCGGAAACAATGAGCAGTTCTTC.

This clonotype occurred many times. The gene calls are TRBV7-2 and TRBJ2-3; 10 bases match TRBD2. Germline CDR1 reads SGHTA; CDR2 reads FQGNSA. The CDR3 extends over 17 amino acids. V shed 5 bases and J 7 bases; nucleotides not matched to a gene: 15. The CDR3 DNA reads as TGTGCCAGCAGCCACCCCGGAGCGGGGGGGGGCGCGCATACGCAGTATTTT. It yields the protein CASSHPGAGGGAHTQYF.

About this clonotype: This could be a read error, since a much larger clone is one nucleotide away. The V and J genes are TRBV7-2 and TRBJ2-7; D remains unclear. With 5 bases removed from V and 2 bases from J, the gap between germline ends came to 13 bases. The CDR3 covers 14 residues. Germline V gene sequence: CDR1 SGHTA, CDR2 FQGNSA. The CDR3 nucleotides are TGTGCCAGCAGCCACGGCGCAGCCCCCTACGAGCAGTACTTC. The encoded protein is CASSHGAAPYEQYF.

This clonotype was seen more than once but under ten times. J is TRBJ1-1 and V is TRBV12-3 or TRBV12-4; tentatively, D is TRBD1 (5 bases). The CDR3 is made up of 15 amino acids. Trimming cost V 3 bases and J 5 bases, with 16 bases left between them. The CDR3 nucleotides are TGTGCCAGCAGTTTCGATGACCTAAGGGGTACTGAAGCTTTCTTT. It is translated as CASSFDDLRGTEAFF.

This sequence joins TRBV28 and TRBJ1-4; D is unresolved. The V end lost 6 bases, the J end lost 2 bases, and 16 bases lay between the germline ends. The germline CDR1 and CDR2 sequences are MDHEN and SYDVKM. The CDR3 sequence is 16 residues long. CDR3 residues: CASRRGRVGTNEKLFF. In nucleotides, the CDR3 is TGTGCCAGCAGGCGAGGGAGGGTTGGGACTAATGAAAAACTGTTTTTT.

This clonotype was seen a few times. The genes are TRBV20-1 and TRBJ1-6; D perhaps matches TRBD1 (5 bases). Per germline, CDR1 DFQATT and CDR2 SNEGSKA (reference sequence). The CDR3 runs to 14 residues. With 2 bases removed from V and 7 bases from J, the gap between germline ends came to 12 bases. CDR3 residues: CSARLSRVNSPLHF. The CDR3 DNA follows: TGCAGTGCTAGACTATCCAGGGTCAATTCACCCCTCCACTTT.

In its sample, this clonotype was seen many times. The rearrangement uses TRBV7-2 and TRBJ1-6; 7 bases agree with TRBD1. This CDR3 has 15 amino acids. J lost 10 bases, V lost 5 bases, and 11 bases had no gene match. CDR1 and CDR2 from the germline V gene are SGHTA and FQGNSA. CDR3 nucleotide sequence: TGTGCCAGCAGCCTAAACTCCGTACAGGGGTCACCCCTCCACTTT. It yields the protein CASSLNSVQGSPLHF.

This clonotype turned up a few times. The genes are TRBV6-2 or TRBV6-3 and TRBJ2-7; TRBD1 is a possible D gene (6 bases). Germline loops: CDR1 MNHEY, CDR2 SVGEGT. Trimming pared 6 bases from V and 3 bases from J, leaving 18 bases between. The CDR3 extends over 15 amino acids. CDR3 region: CASRRGTGQIYEQYF. In DNA, the CDR3 is TGTGCCAGCAGGAGAGGAACGGGACAAATCTACGAGCAGTACTTC.

This clonotype was found many times. The rearrangement joins TRBV7-2 to TRBJ2-2; no clear D gene. Deletions cut 3 bases from V and 5 bases from J, with 10 bases between. The germline V gene has CDR1 SGHTA and CDR2 FQGNSA. The CDR3 has 14 residues. The CDR3 DNA reads TGTGCCAGCAGCTTTTTAGGTAGTACCGGGGAGCTGTTTTTT. This translates into CASSFLGSTGELFF.

This clonotype was observed many times. This chain links TRBV7-8 with TRBJ2-7; 14 nucleotides line up with TRBD2. The CDR3 loop spans 15 amino acids. Germline CDR1 reads SGHVS; CDR2 reads FQNEAQ. Trimming cost V 3 bases and J 7 bases; bases outside gene matches: 5. The CDR3 region is CASSLGTSGRDEQYF. The DNA of the CDR3 is TGTGCCAGCAGCTTGGGGACTAGCGGGAGAGATGAGCAGTACTTC.

This clonotype occurred many times. The chain has TRBV12-3 or TRBV12-4 and TRBJ2-1; D remains ambiguous. With 3 bases removed from V and 5 bases from J, the gap between germline ends came to 11 bases. The CDR3 consists of 14 residues. The CDR3 reads CASSLSDLDNEQFF. CDR3 bases: TGTGCCAGCAGTTTGAGTGACTTGGACAATGAGCAGTTCTTC.

The CDR3 reads CASGARDGNQPQHF. The CDR3 coding sequence is TGTGCCAGCGGCGCACGGGATGGCAATCAGCCCCAGCATTTT. The chain combines TRBV6-1 with TRBJ1-5; D is ambiguous. Germline V CDR1 and CDR2: MNHNS, SASEGT. The CDR3 extends over 14 amino acids. Trimming cost V 8 bases and J 2 bases, with 13 bases left between them.

The chain combines TRBV28 with TRBJ1-4, with a tentative D call TRBD1 (5 bases). Germline CDR1 and CDR2: MDHEN and SYDVKM. The CDR3 runs 15 residues. V was clipped by 7 bases and J by 2 bases, with 14 bases between them. DNA of the CDR3: TGTGCCAGCACCCCCCCCGGGGCGACTAATGAAAAACTGTTTTTT. Protein product: CASTPPGATNEKLFF.

This clonotype was counted between two and nine times. CDR3 residues: CASPLDPTPSYEQYF. The CDR3 region has the DNA TGTGCCAGCCCCCTGGACCCGACACCCTCCTACGAGCAGTACTTC. V gene TRBV28 combines with J gene TRBJ2-7; D uncertain. CDR1 is MDHEN and CDR2 is SYDVKM in the germline V gene. The V end was cut by 8 bases, the J end by 0 bases, with 17 bases between. The CDR3 has 15 residues.

In regard to this clonotype: The junction and the germline gene differ at one end; a read error may be behind it. This rearrangement joins TRBV19 to TRBJ1-2; 7 bases line up with TRBD1. The CDR3 contains 14 residues. Per the germline V gene, CDR1 is LNHDA and CDR2 is SQIVND (reference sequence). CDR3 loop: CASNPRGTVYGYTF. CDR3 DNA: TGCGCCAGTAACCCGCGGGGGACAGTCTATGGCTACACCTTC.

This clonotype was detected many times. V and J are TRBV7-2 and TRBJ2-2, with D possibly matching TRBD2 (6 bases). The CDR3 consists of 15 residues. V gave up 5 bases and J gave up 2 bases, with 12 bases separating them. Germline CDR1 is SGHTA and CDR2 is FQGNSA. This CDR3 reads CASSITSQNTGELFF. The CDR3 bases are TGTGCCAGCAGCATAACTAGCCAAAACACCGGGGAGCTGTTTTTT.

The rearrangement joins TRBV7-6 to TRBJ2-1; the D is unclear. From germline, CDR1 is SGHVS and CDR2 FNYEAQ. V lost 5 bases, J lost 8 bases, and 13 bases lay in between. The CDR3 consists of 13 residues. The CDR3 region has the DNA TGTGCCAGCAGCCCGAAAACTCGGGATGAGCAGTTCTTC. Protein sequence: CASSPKTRDEQFF.

This chain uses TRBV6-2 or TRBV6-3 with TRBJ2-7; TRBD1 might be the D (6 bases). The CDR3 sequence is 14 residues long. Germline CDR1 is MNHEY and CDR2 is SVGEGT. V was cut by 5 bases and J by 5 bases, with 16 bases left in between. The DNA for the CDR3 is TGTGCCAGCAGTGAAAGGTCGGACAGTGACGAGCAGTACTTC. Its translation is CASSERSDSDEQYF.

This sequence joins TRBV14 and TRBJ2-3; tentative D call: TRBD2 (5 bases). Germline CDR1 and CDR2: SGHDN and FVKESK. Trimming stripped 8 bases from V and 4 bases from J, with 16 bases between. This CDR3 has 14 residues. The DNA of the CDR3 is TGTGCCAGCGGAGTTCTAGGGCGGGCAGATACGCAGTATTTT. Amino acid sequence: CASGVLGRADTQYF.

This clonotype was picked up many times. The V gene is TRBV11-2, the J gene TRBJ2-5; 7 bases line up with TRBD1. Germline V gene sequence: CDR1 SGHAT, CDR2 FQNNGV. There are 13 residues in the CDR3. V dropped 3 bases and J dropped 4; count of bases not matched to a gene: 2. CDR3 residues: CASSLGQLETQYF. CDR3 in DNA: TGTGCCAGCAGCTTGGGACAGTTAGAGACCCAGTACTTC.

The V call is TRBV5-1, the J call TRBJ2-1, with TRBD2 matching 11 bases. Trimming cost V 3 bases and J 9 bases; bases outside gene matches: 8. From germline, CDR1 is SGHRS and CDR2 YFSETQ. The CDR3 contains 15 residues. The CDR3 protein is CASSSGTSGAFEQFF. The CDR3 coding sequence is TGCGCCAGCAGCTCTGGGACTAGCGGAGCGTTTGAGCAGTTCTTC.